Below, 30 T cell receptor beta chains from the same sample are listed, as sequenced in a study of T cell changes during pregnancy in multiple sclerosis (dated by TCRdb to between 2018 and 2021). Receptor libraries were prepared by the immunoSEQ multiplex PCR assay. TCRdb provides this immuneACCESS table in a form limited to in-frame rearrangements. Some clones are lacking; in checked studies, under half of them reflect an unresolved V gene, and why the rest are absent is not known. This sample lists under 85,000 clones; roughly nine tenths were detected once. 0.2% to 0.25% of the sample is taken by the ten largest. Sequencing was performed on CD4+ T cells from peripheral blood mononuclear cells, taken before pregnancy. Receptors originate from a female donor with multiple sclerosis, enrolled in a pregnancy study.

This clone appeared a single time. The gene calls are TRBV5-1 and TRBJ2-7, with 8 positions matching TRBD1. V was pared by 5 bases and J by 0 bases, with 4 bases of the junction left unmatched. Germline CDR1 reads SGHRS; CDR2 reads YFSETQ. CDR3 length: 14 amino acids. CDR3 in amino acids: CASRRTGNSYEQYF. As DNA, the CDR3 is TGCGCCAGCAGGAGGACAGGGAACTCCTACGAGCAGTACTTC.

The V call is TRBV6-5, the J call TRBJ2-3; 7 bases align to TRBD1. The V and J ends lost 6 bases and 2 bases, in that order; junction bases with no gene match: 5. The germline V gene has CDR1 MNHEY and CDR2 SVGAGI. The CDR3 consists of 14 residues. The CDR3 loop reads CASSSGTVTDTQYF. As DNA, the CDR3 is TGTGCCAGCAGCTCCGGGACAGTCACAGATACGCAGTATTTT.

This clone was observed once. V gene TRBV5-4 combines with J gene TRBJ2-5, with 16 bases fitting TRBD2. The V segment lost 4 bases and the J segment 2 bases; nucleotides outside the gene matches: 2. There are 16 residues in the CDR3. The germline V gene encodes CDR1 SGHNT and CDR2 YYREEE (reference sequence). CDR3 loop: CASSLGLAGGQETQYF. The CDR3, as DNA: TGTGCCAGCAGCCTGGGACTAGCGGGGGGGCAAGAGACCCAGTACTTC.

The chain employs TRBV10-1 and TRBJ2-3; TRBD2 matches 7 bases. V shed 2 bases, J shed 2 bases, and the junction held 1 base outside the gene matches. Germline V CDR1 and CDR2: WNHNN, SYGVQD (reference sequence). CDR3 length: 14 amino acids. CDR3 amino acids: CASSEAGATDTQYF. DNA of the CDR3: TGCGCCAGCAGTGAGGCGGGAGCCACAGATACGCAGTATTTT.

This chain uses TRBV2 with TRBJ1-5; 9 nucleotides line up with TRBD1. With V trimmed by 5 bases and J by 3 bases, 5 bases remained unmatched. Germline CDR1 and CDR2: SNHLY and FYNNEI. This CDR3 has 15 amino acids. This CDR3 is CASSPGQGTNQPQHF. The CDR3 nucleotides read TGTGCCAGCAGTCCGGGACAGGGCACCAATCAGCCCCAGCATTTT. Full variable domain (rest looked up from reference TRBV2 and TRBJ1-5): EPEVTQTPSHQVTQMGQEVILRCVPISNHLYFYWYRQILGQKVEFLVSFYNNEISEKSEIFDDQFSVERPDGSNFTLKIRSTKLEDSAMYFCASSPGQGTNQPQHFGDGTRLSIL.

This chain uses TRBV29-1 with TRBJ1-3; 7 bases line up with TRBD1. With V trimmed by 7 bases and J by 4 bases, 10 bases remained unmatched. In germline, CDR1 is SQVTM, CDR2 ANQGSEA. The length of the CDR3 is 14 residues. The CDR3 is CSASKQGPGNTIYF. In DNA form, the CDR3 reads TGCAGCGCATCCAAACAGGGGCCCGGAAACACCATATATTTT.

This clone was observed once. The CDR3 DNA sequence: TGTGCCATCAGTGAGTCAGGGGGAGGGACCTACGAGCAGTACTTC. It is translated as CAISESGGGTYEQYF. V usage is TRBV10-3 and J usage is TRBJ2-7; maybe TRBD2 (7 bases). Germline CDR1 and CDR2: ENHRY and SYGVKD. The CDR3 extends over 15 amino acids. V lost 0 bases to trimming and J lost 2 bases, with 11 bases between them.

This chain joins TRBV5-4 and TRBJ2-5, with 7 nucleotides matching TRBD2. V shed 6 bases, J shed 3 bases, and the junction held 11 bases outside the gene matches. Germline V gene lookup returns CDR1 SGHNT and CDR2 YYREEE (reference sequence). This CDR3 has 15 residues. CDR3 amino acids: CASKGGRGGEETQYF. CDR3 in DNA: TGTGCCAGCAAGGGTGGGAGGGGTGGGGAAGAGACCCAGTACTTC.

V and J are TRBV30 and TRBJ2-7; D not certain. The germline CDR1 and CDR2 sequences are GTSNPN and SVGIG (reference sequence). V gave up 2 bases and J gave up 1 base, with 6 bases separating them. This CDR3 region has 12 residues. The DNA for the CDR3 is TGTGCCTGGAGTCCCTCGTCCTACGAGCAGTACTTC. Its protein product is CAWSPSSYEQYF.

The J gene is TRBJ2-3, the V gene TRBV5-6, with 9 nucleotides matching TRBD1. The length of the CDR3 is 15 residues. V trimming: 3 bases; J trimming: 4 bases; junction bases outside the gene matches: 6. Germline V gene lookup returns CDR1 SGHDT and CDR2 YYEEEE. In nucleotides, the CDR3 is TGTGCCAGCAGCTCTGGGACAGGGTTCGCAGATACGCAGTATTTT. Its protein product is CASSSGTGFADTQYF.

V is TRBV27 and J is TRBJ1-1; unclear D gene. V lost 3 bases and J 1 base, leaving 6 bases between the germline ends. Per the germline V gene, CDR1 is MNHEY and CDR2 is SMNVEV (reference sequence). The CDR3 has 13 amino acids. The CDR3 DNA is TGTGCCAGCAGTTTTCGAGGGAACACTGAAGCTTTCTTT. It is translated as CASSFRGNTEAFF.

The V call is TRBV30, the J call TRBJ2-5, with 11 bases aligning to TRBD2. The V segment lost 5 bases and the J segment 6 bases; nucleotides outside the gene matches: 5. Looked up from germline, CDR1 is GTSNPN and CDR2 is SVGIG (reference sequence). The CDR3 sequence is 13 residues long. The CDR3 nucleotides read TGTGCCTGGGATAGCGGGAGGGGGAAGACCCAGTACTTC. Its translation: CAWDSGRGKTQYF.

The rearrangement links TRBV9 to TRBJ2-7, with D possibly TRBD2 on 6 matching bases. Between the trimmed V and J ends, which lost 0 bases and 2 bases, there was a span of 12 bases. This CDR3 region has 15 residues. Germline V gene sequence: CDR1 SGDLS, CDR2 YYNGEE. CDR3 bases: TGTGCCAGCAGCGTAGCTGGGGGAGGACCCTACGAGCAGTACTTC. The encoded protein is CASSVAGGGPYEQYF. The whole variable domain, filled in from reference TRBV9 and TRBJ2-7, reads DSGVTQTPKHLITATGQRVTLRCSPRSGDLSVYWYQQSLDQGLQFLIQYYNGEERAKGNILERFSAQQFPDLHSELNLSSLELGDSALYFCASSVAGGGPYEQYFGPGTRLTVT.

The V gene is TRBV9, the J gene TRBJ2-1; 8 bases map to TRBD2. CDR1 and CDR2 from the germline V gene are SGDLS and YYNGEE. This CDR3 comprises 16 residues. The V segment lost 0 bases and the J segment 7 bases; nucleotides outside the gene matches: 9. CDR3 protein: CASSVELRGVWNEQFF. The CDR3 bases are TGTGCCAGCAGCGTAGAGTTGCGGGGGGTGTGGAATGAGCAGTTCTTC.

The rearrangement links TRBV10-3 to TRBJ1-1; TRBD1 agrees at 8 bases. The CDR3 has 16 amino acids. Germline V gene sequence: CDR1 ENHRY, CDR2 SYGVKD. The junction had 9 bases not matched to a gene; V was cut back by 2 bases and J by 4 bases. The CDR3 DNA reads TGTGCCATCAGTGAGCGGGGTCAGGGGGCGACCACTGAAGCTTTCTTT. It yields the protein CAISERGQGATTEAFF.

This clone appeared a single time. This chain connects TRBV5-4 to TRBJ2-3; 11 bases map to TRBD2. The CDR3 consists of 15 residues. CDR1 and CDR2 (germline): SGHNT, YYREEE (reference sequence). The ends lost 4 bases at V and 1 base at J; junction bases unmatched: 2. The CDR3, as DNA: TGTGCCAGCAGCCTTAGCGGGGGGGGCACAGATACGCAGTATTTT. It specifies CASSLSGGGTDTQYF.

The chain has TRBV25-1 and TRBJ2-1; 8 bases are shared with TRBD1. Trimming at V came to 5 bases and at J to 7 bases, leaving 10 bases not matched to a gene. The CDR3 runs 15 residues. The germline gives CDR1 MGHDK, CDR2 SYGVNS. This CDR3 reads CASSSPGGGRNEQFF. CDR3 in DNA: TGTGCCAGCAGTTCTCCAGGGGGCGGCAGGAATGAGCAGTTCTTC.

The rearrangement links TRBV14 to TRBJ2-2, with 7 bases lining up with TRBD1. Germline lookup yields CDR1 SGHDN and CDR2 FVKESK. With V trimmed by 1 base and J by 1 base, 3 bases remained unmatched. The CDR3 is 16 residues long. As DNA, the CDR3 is TGTGCCAGCAGCCAAGTAGGGGGCCTGAACACCGGGGAGCTGTTTTTT. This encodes CASSQVGGLNTGELFF.

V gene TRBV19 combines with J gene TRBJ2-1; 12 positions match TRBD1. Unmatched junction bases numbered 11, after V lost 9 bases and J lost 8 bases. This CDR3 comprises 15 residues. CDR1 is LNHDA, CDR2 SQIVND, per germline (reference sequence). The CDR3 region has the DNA TGTGCCAGCGAGGGGACAGGGGGCAATTTCGATGAGCAGTTCTTC. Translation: CASEGTGGNFDEQFF.

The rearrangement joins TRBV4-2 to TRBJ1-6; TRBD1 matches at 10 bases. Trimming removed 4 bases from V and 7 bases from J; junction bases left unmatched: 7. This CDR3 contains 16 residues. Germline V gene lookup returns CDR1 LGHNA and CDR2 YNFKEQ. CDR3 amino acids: CASSPNLGQGNSPLHF. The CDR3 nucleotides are TGTGCCAGCAGCCCGAATCTGGGACAGGGGAATTCACCCCTCCACTTT.

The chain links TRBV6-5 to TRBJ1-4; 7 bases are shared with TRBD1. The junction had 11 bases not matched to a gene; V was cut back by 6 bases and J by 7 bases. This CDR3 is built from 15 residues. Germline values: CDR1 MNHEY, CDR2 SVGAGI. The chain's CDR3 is CASRVNRGVSEKLFF. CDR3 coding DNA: TGTGCCAGCAGAGTCAACAGGGGAGTAAGTGAAAAACTGTTTTTT.

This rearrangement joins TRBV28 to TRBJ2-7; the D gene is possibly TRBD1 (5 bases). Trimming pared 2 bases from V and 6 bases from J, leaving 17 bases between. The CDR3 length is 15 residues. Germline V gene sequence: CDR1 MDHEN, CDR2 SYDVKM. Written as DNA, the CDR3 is TGTGCCAGCAGTTTACCGGCAGGGTTGGTGAGCGAGCAGTACTTC. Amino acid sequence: CASSLPAGLVSEQYF.

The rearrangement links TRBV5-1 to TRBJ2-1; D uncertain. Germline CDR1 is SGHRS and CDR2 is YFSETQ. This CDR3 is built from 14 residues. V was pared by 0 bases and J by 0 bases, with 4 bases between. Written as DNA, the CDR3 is TGCGCCAGCAGCTTGGGGAGCTCCTACAATGAGCAGTTCTTC. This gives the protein CASSLGSSYNEQFF.

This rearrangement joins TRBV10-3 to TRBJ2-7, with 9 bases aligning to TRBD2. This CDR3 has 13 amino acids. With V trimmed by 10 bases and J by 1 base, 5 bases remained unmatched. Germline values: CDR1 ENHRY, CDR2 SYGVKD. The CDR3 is CATLAGASYEQYF. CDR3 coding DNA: TGTGCCACATTAGCGGGGGCGTCCTACGAGCAGTACTTC.

The CDR3 DNA sequence: TGCGCCAGCAGGGGGTACGAGGGTGTCGGCACTGAAGCTTTCTTT. It translates to CASRGYEGVGTEAFF. J is TRBJ1-1 and V is TRBV5-1; D gene uncertain. This CDR3 spans 15 amino acids. V shed 5 bases and J shed 4 bases, with 18 bases lying between them. Germline CDR1 is SGHRS and CDR2 is YFSETQ.

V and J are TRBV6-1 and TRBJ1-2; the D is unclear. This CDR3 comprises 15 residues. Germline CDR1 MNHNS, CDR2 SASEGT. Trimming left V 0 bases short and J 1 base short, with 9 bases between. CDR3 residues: CASSEAAGVNYGYTF. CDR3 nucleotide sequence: TGTGCCAGCAGTGAAGCGGCCGGGGTTAACTATGGCTACACCTTC.

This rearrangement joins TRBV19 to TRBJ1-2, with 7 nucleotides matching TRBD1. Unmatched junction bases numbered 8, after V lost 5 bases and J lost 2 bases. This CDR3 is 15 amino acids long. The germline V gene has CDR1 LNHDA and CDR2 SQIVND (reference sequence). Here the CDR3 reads CASSLVLRGNYGYTF. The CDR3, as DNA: TGTGCCAGTAGTTTGGTGCTCAGGGGGAACTATGGCTACACCTTC. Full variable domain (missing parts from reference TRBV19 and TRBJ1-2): DGGITQSPKYLFRKEGQNVTLSCEQNLNHDAMYWYRQDPGQGLRLIYYSQIVNDFQKGDIAEGYSVSREKKESFPLTVTSAQKNPTAFYLCASSLVLRGNYGYTFGSGTRLTVV.

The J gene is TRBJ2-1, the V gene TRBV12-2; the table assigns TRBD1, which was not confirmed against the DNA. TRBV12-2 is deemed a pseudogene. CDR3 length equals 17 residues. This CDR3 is CASRFPTETEDYNEQFF. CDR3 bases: TGTGCAAGTCGCTTCCCCACCGAGACAGAAGATTACAATGAGCAGTTCTTC.

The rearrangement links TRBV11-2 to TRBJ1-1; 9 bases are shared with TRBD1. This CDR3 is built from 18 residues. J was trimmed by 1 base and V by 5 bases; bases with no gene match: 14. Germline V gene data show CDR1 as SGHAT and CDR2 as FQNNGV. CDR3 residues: CASSPNLRQGEGNTEAFF. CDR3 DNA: TGTGCCAGCAGCCCAAATCTCCGACAGGGGGAGGGGAACACTGAAGCTTTCTTT.

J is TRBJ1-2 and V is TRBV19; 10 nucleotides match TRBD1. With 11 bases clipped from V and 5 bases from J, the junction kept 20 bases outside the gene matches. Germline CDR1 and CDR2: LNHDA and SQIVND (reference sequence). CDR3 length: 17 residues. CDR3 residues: CASSLRRGDRGVYGYTF. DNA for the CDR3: TGTGCCTCCTCTCTCCGACGGGGGGACAGGGGTGTGTATGGCTACACCTTC.